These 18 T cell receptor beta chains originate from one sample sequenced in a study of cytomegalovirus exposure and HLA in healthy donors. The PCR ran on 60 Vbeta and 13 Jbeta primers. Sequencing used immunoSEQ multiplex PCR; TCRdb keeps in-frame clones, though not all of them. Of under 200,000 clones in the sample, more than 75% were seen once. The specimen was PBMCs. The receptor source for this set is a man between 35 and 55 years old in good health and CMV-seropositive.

The DNA of the CDR3 is TGTGCCAGCAGCAAAGGGAAAGGTGGGAGAGCGTTCTCTACTAATGAAAAACTGTTTTTT. The encoded protein is CASSKGKGGRAFSTNEKLFF. The chain employs TRBV21-1 and TRBJ1-4. TRBV21-1 is given as a pseudogene. The CDR3 totals 20 residues.

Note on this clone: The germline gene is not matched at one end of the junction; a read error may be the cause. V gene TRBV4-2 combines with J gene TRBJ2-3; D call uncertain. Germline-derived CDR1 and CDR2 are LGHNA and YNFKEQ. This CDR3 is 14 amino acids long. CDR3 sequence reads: CASSKESVTDTQYF. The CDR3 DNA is TGTGCCAGCAGCAAAGAGTCAGTCACAGATACGCAGTATTTT.

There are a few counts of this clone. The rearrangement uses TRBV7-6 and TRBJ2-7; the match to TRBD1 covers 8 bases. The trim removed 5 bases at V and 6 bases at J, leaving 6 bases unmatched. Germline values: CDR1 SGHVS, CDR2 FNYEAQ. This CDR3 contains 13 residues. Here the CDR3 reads CASSPRTGLEQYF. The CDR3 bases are TGTGCCAGCAGCCCCCGGACAGGGCTCGAGCAGTACTTC.

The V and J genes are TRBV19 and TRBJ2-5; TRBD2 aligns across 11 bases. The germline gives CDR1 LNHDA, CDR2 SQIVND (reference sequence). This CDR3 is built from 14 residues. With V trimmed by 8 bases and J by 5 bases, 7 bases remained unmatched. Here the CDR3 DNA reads TGTGCCAGTGCTACTAGCGGGGGATCGGAGACCCAGTACTTC. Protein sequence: CASATSGGSETQYF.

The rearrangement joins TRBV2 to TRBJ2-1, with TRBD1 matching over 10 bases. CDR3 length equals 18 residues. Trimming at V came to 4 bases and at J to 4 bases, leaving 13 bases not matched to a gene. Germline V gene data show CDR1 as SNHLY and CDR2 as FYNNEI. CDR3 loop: CASSGDRGDHAAYNEQFF. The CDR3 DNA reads TGTGCCAGCAGTGGGGACAGGGGTGATCACGCCGCGTACAATGAGCAGTTCTTC. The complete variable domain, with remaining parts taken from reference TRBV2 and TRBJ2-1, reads EPEVTQTPSHQVTQMGQEVILRCVPISNHLYFYWYRQILGQKVEFLVSFYNNEISEKSEIFDDQFSVERPDGSNFTLKIRSTKLEDSAMYFCASSGDRGDHAAYNEQFFGPGTRLTVL.

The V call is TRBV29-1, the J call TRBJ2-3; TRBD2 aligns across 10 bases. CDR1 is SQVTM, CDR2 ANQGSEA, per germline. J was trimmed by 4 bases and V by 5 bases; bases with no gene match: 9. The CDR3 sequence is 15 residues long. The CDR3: CSVPASGGVADTQYF. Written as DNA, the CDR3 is TGCAGCGTTCCGGCTAGCGGGGGTGTGGCAGATACGCAGTATTTT.

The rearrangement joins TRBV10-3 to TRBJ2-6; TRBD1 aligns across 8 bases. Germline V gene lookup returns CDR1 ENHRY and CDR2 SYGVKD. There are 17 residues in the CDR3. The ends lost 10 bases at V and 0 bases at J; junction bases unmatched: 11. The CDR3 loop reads CATSGQVTTSGANVLTF. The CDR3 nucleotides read TGTGCCACCTCGGGACAGGTTACCACCTCTGGGGCCAACGTCCTGACTTTC.

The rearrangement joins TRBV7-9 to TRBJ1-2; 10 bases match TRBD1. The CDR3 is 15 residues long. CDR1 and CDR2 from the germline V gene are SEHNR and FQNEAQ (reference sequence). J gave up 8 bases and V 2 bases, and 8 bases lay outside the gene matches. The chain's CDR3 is CASSLSDRGAMGYTF. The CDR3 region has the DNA TGTGCCAGCAGCTTATCGGACAGGGGGGCGATGGGCTACACCTTC.

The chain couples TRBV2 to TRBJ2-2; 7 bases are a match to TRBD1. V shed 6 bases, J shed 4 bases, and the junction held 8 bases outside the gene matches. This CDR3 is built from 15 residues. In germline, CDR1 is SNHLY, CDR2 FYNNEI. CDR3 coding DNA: TGTGCCAGCAGCCCCGACAGGGTGCTCACCGGGGAGCTGTTTTTT. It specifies CASSPDRVLTGELFF.

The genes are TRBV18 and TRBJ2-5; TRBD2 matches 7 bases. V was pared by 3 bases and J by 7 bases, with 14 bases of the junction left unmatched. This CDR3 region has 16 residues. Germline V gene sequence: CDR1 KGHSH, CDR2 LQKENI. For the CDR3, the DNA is TGTGCCAGCTCACCCAGGGCTAGCGGAACGAAGAGGACCCAGTACTTC. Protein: CASSPRASGTKRTQYF. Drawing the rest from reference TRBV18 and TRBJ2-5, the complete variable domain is NAGVMQNPRHLVRRRGQEARLRCSPMKGHSHVYWYRQLPEEGLKFMVYLQKENIIDESGMPKERFSAEFPKEGPSILRIQQVVRGDSAAYFCASSPRASGTKRTQYFGPGTRLLVL.

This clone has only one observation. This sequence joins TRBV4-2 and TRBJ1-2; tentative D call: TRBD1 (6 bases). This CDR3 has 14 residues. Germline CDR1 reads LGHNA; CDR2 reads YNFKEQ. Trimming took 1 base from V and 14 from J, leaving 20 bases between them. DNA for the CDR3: TGTGCCAGCAGCCAAGTCGGAGCGGAACAGGGCGAAACCTTC. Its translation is CASSQVGAEQGETF.

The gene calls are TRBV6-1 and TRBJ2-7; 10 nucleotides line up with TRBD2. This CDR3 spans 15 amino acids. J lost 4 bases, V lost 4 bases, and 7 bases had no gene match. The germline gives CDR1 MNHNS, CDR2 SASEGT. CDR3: CASSGTGTSVYEQYF. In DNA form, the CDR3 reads TGTGCCAGCAGTGGAACCGGGACTAGCGTTTACGAGCAGTACTTC.

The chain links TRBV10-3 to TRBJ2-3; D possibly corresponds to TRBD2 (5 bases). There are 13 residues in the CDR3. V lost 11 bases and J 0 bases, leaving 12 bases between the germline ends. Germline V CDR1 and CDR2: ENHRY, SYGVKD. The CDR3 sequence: CALKRNSTDTQYF. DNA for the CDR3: TGTGCCCTCAAGCGGAATAGCACAGATACGCAGTATTTT.

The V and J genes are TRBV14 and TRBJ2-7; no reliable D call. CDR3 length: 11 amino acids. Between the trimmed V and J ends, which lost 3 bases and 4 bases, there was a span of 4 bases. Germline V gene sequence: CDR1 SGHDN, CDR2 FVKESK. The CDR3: CASSQTYEQYF. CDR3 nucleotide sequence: TGTGCCAGCAGCCAGACTTACGAGCAGTACTTC.

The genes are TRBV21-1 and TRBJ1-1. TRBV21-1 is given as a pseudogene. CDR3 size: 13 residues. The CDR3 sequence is CASSSGGNTEAFF. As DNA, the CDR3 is TGTGCCAGCAGCTCCGGGGGAAACACTGAAGCTTTCTTT.

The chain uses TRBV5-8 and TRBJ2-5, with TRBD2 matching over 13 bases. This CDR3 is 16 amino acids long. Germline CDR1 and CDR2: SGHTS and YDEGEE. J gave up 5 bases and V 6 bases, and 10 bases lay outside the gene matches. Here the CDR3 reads CASTRLAGGLSETQYF. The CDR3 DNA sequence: TGTGCCAGCACCAGACTAGCGGGGGGCCTCTCGGAGACCCAGTACTTC.

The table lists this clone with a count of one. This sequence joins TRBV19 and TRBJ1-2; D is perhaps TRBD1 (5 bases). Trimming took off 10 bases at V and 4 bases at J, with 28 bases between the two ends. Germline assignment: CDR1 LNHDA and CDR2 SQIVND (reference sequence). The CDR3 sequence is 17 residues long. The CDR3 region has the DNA TGTGCCACTTACCAAGGGGCAGCCTCGCTCGAGCCCTATGGCTACACCTTC. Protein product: CATYQGAASLEPYGYTF.

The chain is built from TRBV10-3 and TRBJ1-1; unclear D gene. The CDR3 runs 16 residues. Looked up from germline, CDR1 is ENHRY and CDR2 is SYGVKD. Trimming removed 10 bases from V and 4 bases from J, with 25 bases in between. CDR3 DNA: TGTGCCACGGGAGCTCGCCCGGTCGCTGATGGCACTGAAGCTTTCTTT. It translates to CATGARPVADGTEAFF.